Listed below are T cell receptor beta chains from one sample, sequenced in a study of pediatric ulcerative colitis. Produced via immunoSEQ multiplex PCR; TCRdb's table is partial and in-frame only. The data show about 64,000 clones, 70% to 80% seen once. The sequencing input was blood. These receptors all come from a boy under 18 with moderate ulcerative colitis. Both conserved end residues are part of each CDR3. Each record gives: J gene, V gene, clone size, D gene, CDR3 protein, CDR3 DNA. A D gene is named only where the DNA matches it firmly. Size is stated for part of the rows, as once, few or many counts, or as a class when the clone is expanded.

TRBJ1-2 | TRBV19 | NA | NA | CASSIPGGRVYGYTF | TGTGCCAGTAGTATACCGGGGGGCAGGGTCTATGGCTACACCTTC
TRBJ2-7 | TRBV25-1 | NA | TRBD2 | CASSGGSEQYF | TGTGCCAGCAGTGGCGGGAGTGAGCAGTACTTC
TRBJ1-3 | TRBV18 | NA | NA | CASSLQRGAGNTIYF | TGTGCCAGCTCCTTACAAAGGGGTGCTGGAAACACCATATATTTT
TRBJ1-1 | TRBV7-9 | NA | NA | CARTLWGTTNTEAFF | TGTGCCAGGACCTTGTGGGGCACCACGAACACTGAAGCTTTCTTT
TRBJ1-2 | TRBV5-1 | NA | NA | CASRDNYYGYTF | TGCGCCAGCAGGGACAACTACTATGGCTACACCTTC
TRBJ2-7 | TRBV28 | NA | NA | CASSLQQYEQYF | TGTGCCAGCAGTTTACAGCAGTACGAGCAGTACTTC
TRBJ2-3 | TRBV7-9 | NA | NA | CASSRAAYTDTQYF | TGTGCCAGCAGCCGGGCGGCGTATACAGATACGCAGTATTTT
TRBJ1-1 | TRBV21-1 | NA | NA | CASSKMSQGMNTEAFF | TGTGCCAGCAGCAAAATGAGTCAGGGGATGAACACTGAAGCTTTCTTT
TRBJ2-5 | TRBV27 | NA | NA | CASRGGGGQETQYF | TGTGCCAGCAGGGGAGGGGGGGGGCAAGAGACCCAGTACTTC
TRBJ2-4 | TRBV15 | NA | TRBD1 | CATSRDRGDIQYF | TGTGCCACCAGCAGGGACAGGGGGGACATTCAGTACTTC
TRBJ2-1 | TRBV6-5 | NA | NA | CASRPTGGYNEQFF | TGTGCCAGCAGACCGACAGGTGGTTACAATGAGCAGTTCTTC
TRBJ2-6 | TRBV5-6 | NA | NA | CASSHRESSGANVLTF | TGTGCCAGCAGCCACAGGGAGAGCTCTGGGGCCAACGTCCTGACTTTC
TRBJ2-3 | TRBV11-2 | NA | NA | CASSFADTQYF | TGTGCCAGCAGCTTTGCAGATACGCAGTATTTT
TRBJ1-2 | TRBV14 | few | NA | CASSPGLTYGYTF | TGTGCCAGCAGCCCCGGACTGACCTATGGCTACACCTTC
TRBJ2-7 | TRBV5-6 | NA | NA | CASSRLILGGDEQYF | TGTGCCAGCAGCCGTTTGATTCTCGGGGGAGACGAGCAGTACTTC
TRBJ1-2 | TRBV6-6 | NA | NA | CASSYSASYGYTF | TGTGCCAGCAGTTACTCGGCGAGCTATGGCTACACCTTC
TRBJ1-5 | TRBV16 | NA | NA | CASSQYEGVGQPQHF | TGTGCCAGCAGCCAATACGAAGGGGTAGGCCAGCCCCAGCATTTT
TRBJ2-5 | TRBV2 | NA | TRBD2 | CASRDSGGAGRTQYF | TGTGCCAGCAGGGATAGCGGGGGGGCCGGTCGGACCCAGTACTTC
TRBJ2-4 | TRBV29-1 | NA | TRBD1 | CSVDEQGNIQYF | TGCAGCGTTGATGAACAGGGGAACATTCAGTACTTC
TRBJ2-1 | TRBV7-9 | NA | NA | CASIRGSPYNEQFF | TGTGCCAGCATTCGGGGCAGCCCTTACAATGAGCAGTTCTTC
TRBJ2-5 | TRBV27 | once | NA | CASSPHTSGGGQETQYF | TGTGCCAGCAGTCCCCACACGTCTGGTGGCGGACAAGAGACCCAGTACTTC
TRBJ1-2 | TRBV4-1 | NA | NA | CASSQDTIGTYYGYTF | TGCGCCAGCAGCCAAGATACGATTGGGACCTACTATGGCTACACCTTC
TRBJ2-1 | TRBV19 | NA | TRBD1 | CASRPETGPYNEQFF | TGTGCCAGTAGACCGGAGACAGGGCCCTACAATGAGCAGTTCTTC
TRBJ1-2 | TRBV19 | NA | NA | CASGQYGYTF | TGTGCCAGCGGGCAGTATGGCTACACCTTC
TRBJ1-2 | TRBV29-1 | NA | TRBD1 | CSVADRGREPNYGYTF | TGCAGCGTGGCCGACAGGGGAAGGGAGCCTAACTATGGCTACACCTTC
TRBJ1-4 | TRBV2 | NA | TRBD1 | CARRASGTGNEKLFF | TGTGCCAGACGGGCCTCCGGGACAGGGAATGAAAAACTGTTTTTT
TRBJ2-1 | TRBV6-1 | NA | TRBD2 | CASSRLAGEYNEQFF | TGTGCCAGCAGTAGACTAGCGGGAGAATATAATGAGCAGTTCTTC
TRBJ2-1 | TRBV7-9 | once | NA | CASSLFTVAYNEQFF | TGTGCCAGCAGCTTATTTACCGTAGCCTACAATGAGCAGTTCTTC
TRBJ2-3 | TRBV18 | NA | NA | CASSPPDTRGTDTQYF | TGTGCCAGCTCACCACCGGACACTCGGGGAACAGATACGCAGTATTTT
TRBJ2-5 | TRBV28 | NA | NA | CASSSGGWGETQYF | TGTGCCAGCAGCTCCGGGGGCTGGGGAGAGACCCAGTACTTC
TRBJ1-5 | TRBV6-1 | few | NA | CASQENQPQHF | TGTGCCAGCCAGGAAAATCAGCCCCAGCATTTT
TRBJ2-5 | TRBV18 | few | NA | CASSPPTLAGETQYF | TGTGCCAGCTCACCACCGACCCTCGCAGGAGAGACCCAGTACTTC
TRBJ2-3 | TRBV7-6 | NA | NA | CASSLGGIDTQYF | TGTGCCAGCAGCTTAGGTGGTATAGATACGCAGTATTTT
TRBJ1-3 | TRBV19 | NA | TRBD1 | CASNRQGSGNTIYF | TGTGCCAGTAATCGACAGGGTTCAGGAAACACCATATATTTT
TRBJ2-1 | TRBV19 | NA | TRBD1 | CASSRDRAINEQFF | TGTGCCAGTAGCCGGGACAGGGCGATTAATGAGCAGTTCTTC
TRBJ2-1 | TRBV25-1 | NA | NA | CASSDPTRGMINEQFF | TGTGCCAGCAGTGACCCAACTCGGGGTATGATCAATGAGCAGTTCTTC
TRBJ1-6 | TRBV11-2 | few | TRBD1 | CASSWRAGGYNSPLHF | TGTGCCAGCAGCTGGAGGGCAGGGGGCTATAATTCACCCCTCCACTTT
TRBJ2-5 | TRBV5-1 | NA | NA | CASSLEPSETQYF | TGCGCCAGCAGCTTGGAACCCTCAGAGACCCAGTACTTC
TRBJ2-7 | TRBV25-1 | NA | NA | CASSEGGLTYEQYF | TGTGCCAGCAGTGAAGGGGGCCTCACCTACGAGCAGTACTTC
TRBJ2-6 | TRBV7-2 | NA | NA | CASSLVGRASGNVLTF | TGTGCCAGCAGCTTAGTGGGCAGGGCCAGTGGCAACGTCCTGACTTTC
TRBJ2-5 | TRBV11-2 | NA | TRBD2 | CASSKREGRQETQYF | TGTGCCAGCAGCAAGCGGGAGGGCCGTCAAGAGACCCAGTACTTC
TRBJ1-1 | TRBV14 | NA | NA | CASSQLTGQNTEAFF | TGTGCCAGCAGCCAGCTGACAGGACAGAACACTGAAGCTTTCTTT
TRBJ2-7 | TRBV19 | NA | NA | CASSMALPPYEQYF | TGTGCCAGTAGTATGGCTCTACCTCCCTACGAGCAGTACTTC
TRBJ1-1 | TRBV18 | NA | NA | CASSESRDYTEAFF | TGTGCCAGCTCCGAGAGTCGGGATTACACTGAAGCTTTCTTT
TRBJ2-3 | TRBV2 | NA | TRBD1 | CASSSDPGQGFTDTQYF | TGTGCCAGCAGTTCCGATCCGGGACAGGGATTCACAGATACGCAGTATTTT
TRBJ2-5 | TRBV5-1 | NA | NA | CASSFATGAKETQYF | TGCGCCAGCAGCTTTGCGACGGGTGCCAAAGAGACCCAGTACTTC
TRBJ2-5 | TRBV27 | NA | TRBD2 | CASSLSLSGGQETQYF | TGTGCCAGCAGTTTATCTCTTAGCGGGGGCCAAGAGACCCAGTACTTC
TRBJ2-6 | TRBV23-1 | NA | TRBD1 | CASSHPIIPGQGTGANVLTF | TGCGCCAGCAGTCACCCCATCATCCCGGGACAGGGAACTGGGGCCAACGTCCTGACTTTC
TRBJ1-2 | TRBV5-1 | NA | NA | CASSLGRGGYGYGYTF | TGCGCCAGCAGCTTGGGACGAGGTGGATATGGCTATGGCTACACCTTC
TRBJ1-6 | TRBV4-1 | NA | NA | CASSQTGSLTPLHF | TGCGCCAGCAGCCAGACAGGTTCCCTAACACCCCTCCACTTT
TRBJ2-7 | TRBV5-5 | NA | TRBD1 | CASSLAGTGVNEQYF | TGTGCCAGCAGCTTGGCCGGGACAGGGGTTAACGAGCAGTACTTC
TRBJ2-1 | TRBV27 | NA | NA | CASSLSRGFPSNEQFF | TGTGCCAGCAGTTTATCTCGGGGGTTTCCTTCTAATGAGCAGTTCTTC
TRBJ1-1 | TRBV10-1 | few | TRBD1 | CASSEGQGTFF | TGCGCCAGCAGTGAGGGACAGGGGACTTTCTTT
TRBJ1-3 | TRBV18 | NA | NA | CASSLTQLSSGNTIYF | TGTGCCAGCTCACTTACTCAGTTGAGCTCTGGAAACACCATATATTTT